This T cell receptor beta chain was captured by sequencing in a study of CD8+ T cells in alopecia areata. RNA, once extracted, was reverse transcribed into cDNA for use as the sequencing template. Clones were read by immunoSEQ multiplex PCR, and TCRdb kept only the in-frame ones, dropping some. In the table there are roughly 200,000 clones, roughly 56% of which are singletons. The sample consisted of CD8+ T cells sorted from blood. This TCR was sampled from a human donor in good health.

DNA of the CDR3: TGTGCCGCTCGAGGGCAGCAATACGAGCAGTACTTC. Its translation is CAARGQQYEQYF. J is TRBJ2-7 and V is TRBV27; tentatively, D is TRBD2 (5 bases). CDR1 and CDR2 from the germline V gene are MNHEY and SMNVEV (reference sequence). The CDR3 runs to 12 residues. The germline V and J ends were trimmed by 11 bases and 4 bases, with 15 bases remaining between them.